This T cell receptor beta chain was observed in a study of T cell changes during pregnancy in multiple sclerosis. CDR1 and CDR2 from the germline V gene are SGDLS and YYNGEE. V lost 2 bases to trimming and J lost 9 bases; unmatched junction nucleotides: 10. The CDR3 sequence is 16 residues long. Profiling relied on immunoSEQ multiplex PCR, and the TCRdb table lists in-frame clones only, not all of them. The sample includes 85,000 to 120,000 clones, 85% to 95% of them seen just once. The sequenced sample was peripheral blood, obtained after pregnancy. The chain uses TRBV9 and TRBJ2-4; 11 positions match TRBD2. The TCR comes from a female donor with multiple sclerosis, enrolled in a pregnancy study. CDR3 residues: CASSVGSGGALGIQYF. The CDR3 nucleotides read TGTGCCAGCAGCGTCGGTAGCGGGGGGGCCTTAGGCATTCAGTACTTC.